This TCR beta chain was profiled in a study of shared clonotypes between healthy human individuals. Study findings and constraints: Tissues were not sampled, only blood, and their repertoires likely differ. Read depth was anticipated to influence clonotype sharing among donors. Estimated clonotype richness was generally higher in naive than memory subsets.

The sorted-subset replicate PCRs were given 200 ng DNA, which is 31,000 or so T cell genomes. Assay: immunoSEQ multiplex PCR; the TCRdb copy retains only in-frame clones and omits some. This table holds roughly 2.2 million clones, around 93% found once. A note on this clone: Its target is unknown. Other DNA sequences in this sample translate to the same CDR3.

CDR3 length: 13 amino acids. Per the germline V gene, CDR1 is SGHRS and CDR2 is YFSETQ. Trimming left V 0 bases short and J 2 bases short, with 5 bases between. This receptor was obtained from a man younger than 30 in good health. Some clones in this sample may be carry-over from other donors' samples. Sequencing was carried out using naive CD4+ T cells from PBMCs. Indicated subset: CD45RA+ positively selected. The rearrangement joins TRBV5-1 to TRBJ1-1; D ambiguous. CDR3 region: CASSLVVNTEAFF. The CDR3 nucleotides are TGCGCCAGCAGCTTGGTTGTTAACACTGAAGCTTTCTTT.